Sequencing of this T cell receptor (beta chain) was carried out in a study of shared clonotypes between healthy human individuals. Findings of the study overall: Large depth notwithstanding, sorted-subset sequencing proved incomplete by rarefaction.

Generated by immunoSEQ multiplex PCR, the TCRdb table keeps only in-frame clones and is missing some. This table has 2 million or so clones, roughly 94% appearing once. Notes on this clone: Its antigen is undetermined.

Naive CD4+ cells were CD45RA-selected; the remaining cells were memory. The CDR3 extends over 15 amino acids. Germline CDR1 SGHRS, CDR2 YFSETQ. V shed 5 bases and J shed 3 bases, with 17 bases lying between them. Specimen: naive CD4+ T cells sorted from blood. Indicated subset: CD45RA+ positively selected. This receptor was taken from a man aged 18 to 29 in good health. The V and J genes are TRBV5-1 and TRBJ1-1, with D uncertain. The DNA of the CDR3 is TGCGCCAGCAGTTCAGGACCATCCCGTGACACTGAAGCTTTCTTT. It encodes CASSSGPSRDTEAFF.